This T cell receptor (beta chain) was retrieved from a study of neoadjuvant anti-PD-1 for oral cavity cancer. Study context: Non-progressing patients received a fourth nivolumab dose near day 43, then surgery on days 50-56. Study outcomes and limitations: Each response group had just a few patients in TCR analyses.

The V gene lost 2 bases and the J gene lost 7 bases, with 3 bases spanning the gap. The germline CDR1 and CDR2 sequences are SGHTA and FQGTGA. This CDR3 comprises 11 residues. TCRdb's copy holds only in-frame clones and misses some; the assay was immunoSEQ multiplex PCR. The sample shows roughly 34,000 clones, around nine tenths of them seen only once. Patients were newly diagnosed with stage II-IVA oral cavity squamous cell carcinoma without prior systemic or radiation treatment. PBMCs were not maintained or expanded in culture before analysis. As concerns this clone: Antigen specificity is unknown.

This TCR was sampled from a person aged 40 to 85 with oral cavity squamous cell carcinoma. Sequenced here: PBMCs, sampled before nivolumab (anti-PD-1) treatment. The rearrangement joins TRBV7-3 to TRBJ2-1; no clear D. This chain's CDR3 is CASSLGNEQFF. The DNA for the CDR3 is TGTGCCAGCAGCTTAGGTAATGAGCAGTTCTTC.